This T cell receptor (beta chain) derives from a study of T cells in Graves' hyperthyroidism and ophthalmopathy. Looking at the study overall: The initial diagnosis was the point when peripheral blood was collected, ahead of any treatment.

This clonotype was observed a handful of times. Uncontrolled infection, other autoimmune disease, pregnancy or lactation barred patients from enrollment. V dropped 7 bases and J dropped 0 bases, with 13 bases sitting between them. The CDR3 length is 13 residues. CDR1 is GTSNPN and CDR2 is SVGIG in the germline V gene (reference sequence). Amplified regions were TCR beta CDR3 sequences from RNA transcripts. RT-PCR in the first round (using the HTBI primer set) targeted the TCR CDR3. One entry per CDR3 protein, called by TCRdb with MiXCR from the multiplex PCR reads. The sample lists roughly 560,000 distinct CDR3 sequences; 14% to 15% were seen once.

Sequencing was carried out using blood. The chain has TRBV30 and TRBJ2-7, with a possible D match to TRBD2 (6 bases). This sequence originates from a woman in her thirties or forties with Graves' ophthalmopathy. The CDR3 DNA reads TGTGCCTCCCATGGGCGGGGCTCCTACGAGCAGTACTTC. It translates to CASHGRGSYEQYF.